This note documents a single TCR beta chain sequence. Its antigen is currently unknown. This CDR3 has 13 amino acids. Deletions cut 6 bases from V and 1 base from J, with 12 bases between. Per germline, CDR1 DFQATT and CDR2 SNEGSKA (reference sequence). TCRdb fed the multiplex PCR reads into MiXCR, producing one record per CDR3 protein. The table has about 31,000 distinct CDR3 sequences, under 80% seen once. This entry comes from a study of breast tumors, draining lymph nodes, adjacent tissues. General study points: Luminal-like breast cancer showed significantly greater tumor-nontumor repertoire similarity than basal-like breast cancer did. The lymph node origin of tumor T cells was framed as consistent with a hypothesis, not demonstrated.

The TCR originated in a female donor with breast cancer. Some clones in this sample may be carry-over from other donors' samples. V gene TRBV20-1 combines with J gene TRBJ2-5, with D perhaps TRBD1 or TRBD2 (6 bases each). Sequenced sample: breast tumor tissue. CDR3 in DNA: TGCAGTGCGCCTCCGGGGGCCCAAGAGACCCAGTACTTC. It encodes CSAPPGAQETQYF.